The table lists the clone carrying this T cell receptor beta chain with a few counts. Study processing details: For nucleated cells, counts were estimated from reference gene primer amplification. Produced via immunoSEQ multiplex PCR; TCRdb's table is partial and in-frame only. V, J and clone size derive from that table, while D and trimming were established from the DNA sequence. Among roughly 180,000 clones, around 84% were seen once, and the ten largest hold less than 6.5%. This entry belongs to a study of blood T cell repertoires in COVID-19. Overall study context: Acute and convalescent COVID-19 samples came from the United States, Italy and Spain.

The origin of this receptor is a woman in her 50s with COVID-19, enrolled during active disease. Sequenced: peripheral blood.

DNA of the CDR3: TGTGCCAGTAGTACGACAGGGACTAGCAATCAGCCCCAGCATTTT. Translated, it gives CASSTTGTSNQPQHF. The V and J genes are TRBV19 and TRBJ1-5; 7 nucleotides agree with TRBD1. This CDR3 contains 15 residues. Germline-derived CDR1 and CDR2 are LNHDA and SQIVND (reference sequence). V shed 4 bases, J shed 0 bases, and the junction held 3 bases outside the gene matches. Combining the CDR3 with reference TRBV19 and TRBJ1-5 gives the whole variable domain DGGITQSPKYLFRKEGQNVTLSCEQNLNHDAMYWYRQDPGQGLRLIYYSQIVNDFQKGDIAEGYSVSREKKESFPLTVTSAQKNPTAFYLCASSTTGTSNQPQHFGDGTRLSIL.